This is a list of T cell receptor beta chains from one sample in a study of beta chain features in type 1 diabetes. Some clones are missing from TCRdb's copy, which holds only in-frame ones; the method was immunoSEQ multiplex PCR. The sample has more than 150,000 clones; 10% to 15% are singletons. Input material: central memory CD4+ T cells from blood. Receptors originate from a woman between 18 and 29 years old in good health. Both conserved end residues are trimmed from each CDR3.

J: TRBJ1-4; V: TRBV27; CDR3: ASSPRAVMVTNEKLF
J: TRBJ1-2; V: TRBV11-2; CDR3: ASSLGQVRFGGYT
J: TRBJ2-7; V: TRBV29-1; CDR3: SVASDGDEQY
J: TRBJ2-7; V: TRBV5-1; CDR3: ASSLEVGSGRVHEQY
J: TRBJ2-1; V: TRBV18; CDR3: ASSLSLAGDGNEQF
J: TRBJ2-7; V: TRBV19; CDR3: ASSIGGSSYEQY
J: TRBJ2-1; V: TRBV15; CDR3: ATSPRLAGIGVNEQF
J: TRBJ2-4; V: TRBV28; CDR3: ASSLTVGAKNIQY
J: TRBJ2-7; V: TRBV28; CDR3: ASSLAGLGEQY
J: TRBJ2-5; V: TRBV4-2; CDR3: ASSLAGAFQETQY
J: TRBJ1-5; V: TRBV19; CDR3: ASSMDSYSNQPQH
J: TRBJ2-7; V: TRBV25-1; CDR3: ASSDPFGGGRGYEQY
J: TRBJ2-2; V: TRBV28; CDR3: ASSFRRGVGELF
J: TRBJ2-1; V: TRBV5-1; CDR3: ASSSGLAVPNEQF
J: TRBJ2-5; V: TRBV5-1; CDR3: ASSLVGGWKETQY
J: TRBJ2-5; V: TRBV28; CDR3: ASSLFTSAEETQY